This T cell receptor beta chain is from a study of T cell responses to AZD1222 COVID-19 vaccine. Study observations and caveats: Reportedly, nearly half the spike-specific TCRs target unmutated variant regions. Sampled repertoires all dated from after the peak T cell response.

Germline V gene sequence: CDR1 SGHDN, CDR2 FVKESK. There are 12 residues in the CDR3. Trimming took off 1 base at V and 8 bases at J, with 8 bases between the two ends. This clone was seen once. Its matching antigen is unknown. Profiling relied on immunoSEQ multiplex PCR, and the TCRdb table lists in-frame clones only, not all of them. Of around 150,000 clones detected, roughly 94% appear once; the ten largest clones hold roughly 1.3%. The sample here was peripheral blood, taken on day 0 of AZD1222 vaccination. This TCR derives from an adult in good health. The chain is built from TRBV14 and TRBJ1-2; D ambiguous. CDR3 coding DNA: TGTGCCAGCAGCCAAGCAAAGGGCGGCTACACCTTC. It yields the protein CASSQAKGGYTF.